The rows below give T cell receptor beta chains drawn from one sample of a study of beta chain features in type 1 diabetes. Libraries were prepared by immunoSEQ multiplex PCR; TCRdb keeps only in-frame clonotypes and omits some of them. The data hold 680,000 or so clones, with around 15% observed a single time. Sequencing was carried out using naive CD4+ T cells from blood. These receptors were collected from a man younger than 35 with type 1 diabetes. Both conserved end residues are part of each CDR3. The D gene is left open where the match is weak. Size is stated for part of the rows, as once, few or many counts, or as a class when the clone is expanded.

j_call: TRBJ2-7; v_call: TRBV29-1; d_call: TRBD1; clone_size: .; cdr3_nt: TGCAGCGTCCCGGGACAGGGGGCCTACGAGCAGTACTTC; cdr3_aa: CSVPGQGAYEQYF
j_call: TRBJ1-4; v_call: TRBV10-3; d_call: .; clone_size: few; cdr3_nt: TGTGCCATCAGTGATGGGGTGAGATTGAGAGAAAAACTGTTTTTT; cdr3_aa: CAISDGVRLREKLFF
j_call: TRBJ2-2; v_call: TRBV11-2; d_call: .; clone_size: few; cdr3_nt: TGTGCCAGCAGCTTAGATTGGGTAACCGGGGAGCTGTTTTTT; cdr3_aa: CASSLDWVTGELFF
j_call: TRBJ1-1; v_call: TRBV14; d_call: .; clone_size: .; cdr3_nt: TGTGCCAGCAGCCGGGTCGGGGGCACTAGCACTGAAGCTTTCTTT; cdr3_aa: CASSRVGGTSTEAFF
j_call: TRBJ1-4; v_call: TRBV11-2; d_call: .; clone_size: .; cdr3_nt: TGTGCCAGCAGCCCCGGGGCAGTAGGAACTAATGAAAAACTGTTTTTT; cdr3_aa: CASSPGAVGTNEKLFF
j_call: TRBJ1-2; v_call: TRBV18; d_call: TRBD1; clone_size: once; cdr3_nt: TGTGCCAGCTCGCCCAGTCTAGCCGGGACAGACTATGGCTACACCTTC; cdr3_aa: CASSPSLAGTDYGYTF
j_call: TRBJ2-7; v_call: TRBV4-1; d_call: .; clone_size: few; cdr3_nt: TGCGCCAGCAGCCAAGATATAGTCGGAGAGCAGTACTTC; cdr3_aa: CASSQDIVGEQYF
j_call: TRBJ1-4; v_call: TRBV29-1; d_call: .; clone_size: .; cdr3_nt: TGCAGCGTTGAAAGCGGGGGTAATGAAAAACTGTTTTTT; cdr3_aa: CSVESGGNEKLFF
j_call: TRBJ2-3; v_call: TRBV13; d_call: .; clone_size: .; cdr3_nt: TGTGCCAGCAGCATACACGTGTCTAGCACAGATACGCAGTATTTT; cdr3_aa: CASSIHVSSTDTQYF
j_call: TRBJ2-5; v_call: TRBV7-9; d_call: .; clone_size: .; cdr3_nt: TGTGCCAGCAGCTTTCAGGGTGGCGAGACCCAGTACTTC; cdr3_aa: CASSFQGGETQYF
j_call: TRBJ1-1; v_call: TRBV7-8; d_call: TRBD1; clone_size: few; cdr3_nt: TGTGCCAGCAGCTCACCGGGACAGGGGAACACTGAAGCTTTCTTT; cdr3_aa: CASSSPGQGNTEAFF
j_call: TRBJ1-4; v_call: TRBV29-1; d_call: .; clone_size: few; cdr3_nt: TGCAGCGTTGTCGACAGGATCGTCGAAAAACTGTTTTTT; cdr3_aa: CSVVDRIVEKLFF
j_call: TRBJ2-7; v_call: TRBV7-9; d_call: TRBD1; clone_size: .; cdr3_nt: TGTGCCAGCAGCCCACAGGGGATTGCCTACGAGCAGTACTTC; cdr3_aa: CASSPQGIAYEQYF
j_call: TRBJ2-3; v_call: TRBV5-1; d_call: .; clone_size: .; cdr3_nt: TGCGCCAGCAGCTTGGCCGGAGTGGGTATTGATACGCAGTATTTT; cdr3_aa: CASSLAGVGIDTQYF
j_call: TRBJ2-6; v_call: TRBV18; d_call: TRBD1; clone_size: few; cdr3_nt: TGTGCCAGCTCACCACGGGACAGCGTTTTCTCTGGGGCCAACGTCCTGACTTTC; cdr3_aa: CASSPRDSVFSGANVLTF
j_call: TRBJ2-5; v_call: TRBV7-2; d_call: TRBD2; clone_size: .; cdr3_nt: TGTGCCAGCAGCTTAGCCCAGCGGGGGGGCGCAGAGACCCAGTACTTC; cdr3_aa: CASSLAQRGGAETQYF
j_call: TRBJ2-7; v_call: TRBV7-6; d_call: .; clone_size: few; cdr3_nt: TGTGCCAGCAGCTGGGGGACCGCCTACGAGCAGTACTTC; cdr3_aa: CASSWGTAYEQYF
j_call: TRBJ1-1; v_call: TRBV30; d_call: .; clone_size: .; cdr3_nt: TGTGCCTGGAGTGTAGACAGCAACACTGAAGCTTTCTTT; cdr3_aa: CAWSVDSNTEAFF
j_call: TRBJ2-2; v_call: TRBV7-8; d_call: .; clone_size: few; cdr3_nt: TGTGCCAGCAGCTTAGGGGGGAACGGGGAGCTGTTTTTT; cdr3_aa: CASSLGGNGELFF
j_call: TRBJ1-1; v_call: TRBV29-1; d_call: .; clone_size: few; cdr3_nt: TGCAGCGTTACCCGGGACACTGAAGCTTTCTTT; cdr3_aa: CSVTRDTEAFF
j_call: TRBJ1-2; v_call: TRBV5-4; d_call: .; clone_size: few; cdr3_nt: TGTGCCAGCAGCTTGGATCCTAACTATGGCTACACCTTC; cdr3_aa: CASSLDPNYGYTF
j_call: TRBJ1-4; v_call: TRBV9; d_call: .; clone_size: few; cdr3_nt: TGTGCCAGCAGCGTAGGACAGCGGAGTTCTGAAAAACTGTTTTTT; cdr3_aa: CASSVGQRSSEKLFF
j_call: TRBJ1-4; v_call: TRBV25-1; d_call: TRBD1; clone_size: few; cdr3_nt: TGTGCCAGCAGCCCAACTGGGGGACAGGGAGCAACTAATGAAAAACTGTTTTTT; cdr3_aa: CASSPTGGQGATNEKLFF
j_call: TRBJ1-2; v_call: TRBV14; d_call: TRBD1; clone_size: few; cdr3_nt: TGTGCCAGCAGCCAAGGGACAGGGAATGGCTACACCTTC; cdr3_aa: CASSQGTGNGYTF
j_call: TRBJ1-1; v_call: TRBV2; d_call: .; clone_size: few; cdr3_nt: TGTGCCAGCAATTCCTTAGAGTTACCTGAAGCTTTCTTT; cdr3_aa: CASNSLELPEAFF
j_call: TRBJ1-2; v_call: TRBV6-5; d_call: .; clone_size: .; cdr3_nt: TGTGCCAGCAGATGGGTCTATGGCTACACCTTC; cdr3_aa: CASRWVYGYTF
j_call: TRBJ2-7; v_call: TRBV6-5; d_call: TRBD2; clone_size: few; cdr3_nt: TGTGCCAGCAAAATCTCCAGGGAGGGGTACGAGCAGTACTTC; cdr3_aa: CASKISREGYEQYF
j_call: TRBJ1-5; v_call: TRBV19; d_call: TRBD1; clone_size: .; cdr3_nt: TGTGCCAGTAGTATTTCGGGACAGCCCATCGGTGAGCCCCAGCATTTT; cdr3_aa: CASSISGQPIGEPQHF
j_call: TRBJ2-1; v_call: TRBV6-1; d_call: TRBD1; clone_size: .; cdr3_nt: TGTGCCAGCAGTGATTTGCCAGGGGGCTACTACAATGAGCAGTTCTTC; cdr3_aa: CASSDLPGGYYNEQFF
j_call: TRBJ1-1; v_call: TRBV30; d_call: .; clone_size: few; cdr3_nt: TGTGCCTGGATGGGTGGAGCTACCAACGAAGCTTTCTTT; cdr3_aa: CAWMGGATNEAFF
j_call: TRBJ2-5; v_call: TRBV7-9; d_call: .; clone_size: few; cdr3_nt: TGTGCCAGCAGCCCCTGGCAGGCGTGGGAAGAGACCCAGTACTTC; cdr3_aa: CASSPWQAWEETQYF
j_call: TRBJ2-7; v_call: TRBV29-1; d_call: TRBD1; clone_size: few; cdr3_nt: TGCAGCGTACATGGGACAGGGGGGTCCTACGAGCAGTACTTC; cdr3_aa: CSVHGTGGSYEQYF
j_call: TRBJ2-7; v_call: TRBV18; d_call: .; clone_size: few; cdr3_nt: TGTGCCAGCTCACCACGACAGGAGTACGAGCAGTACTTC; cdr3_aa: CASSPRQEYEQYF
j_call: TRBJ2-6; v_call: TRBV28; d_call: .; clone_size: .; cdr3_nt: TGTGCCAGCAGTTTGACTGGGGCCAACGTCCTGACTTTC; cdr3_aa: CASSLTGANVLTF
j_call: TRBJ1-6; v_call: TRBV25-1; d_call: .; clone_size: few; cdr3_nt: TGTGCCAGCAGGACGAATAATATCTATGATAATTCACCCCTCCACTTT; cdr3_aa: CASRTNNIYDNSPLHF
j_call: TRBJ2-5; v_call: TRBV30; d_call: .; clone_size: few; cdr3_nt: TGTGCCTGGAGGAGGGGTGGGCGGGGGCCCTTAGAGACCCAGTACTTC; cdr3_aa: CAWRRGGRGPLETQYF
j_call: TRBJ2-7; v_call: TRBV6-6; d_call: TRBD1; clone_size: .; cdr3_nt: TGTGCCAGCAACCCCGGGACAGGGGCCTACGAGCAGTACTTC; cdr3_aa: CASNPGTGAYEQYF
j_call: TRBJ2-4; v_call: TRBV29-1; d_call: .; clone_size: few; cdr3_nt: TGCAGCGTTGCCGGGGTCGGTTCCAAAAACATTCAGTACTTC; cdr3_aa: CSVAGVGSKNIQYF
j_call: TRBJ2-3; v_call: TRBV7-9; d_call: .; clone_size: few; cdr3_nt: TGTGCCAGCAGCTCTTCTCGTCAGGTCGGCTTCGACAATACGCAGTATTTT; cdr3_aa: CASSSSRQVGFDNTQYF
j_call: TRBJ1-1; v_call: TRBV30; d_call: .; clone_size: .; cdr3_nt: TGTGCCTGGAGTCTCTGGGACAAGGGAAACACTGAAGCTTTCTTT; cdr3_aa: CAWSLWDKGNTEAFF
j_call: TRBJ1-2; v_call: TRBV9; d_call: .; clone_size: .; cdr3_nt: TGTGCCAGCAGCCCAACCGGGCGGGATAGCTATGGCTACACCTTC; cdr3_aa: CASSPTGRDSYGYTF
j_call: TRBJ1-5; v_call: TRBV18; d_call: .; clone_size: .; cdr3_nt: TGTGCCAGCTCATCCTTAGAAGGTCAGCCCCAGCATTTT; cdr3_aa: CASSSLEGQPQHF
j_call: TRBJ1-2; v_call: TRBV7-2; d_call: .; clone_size: .; cdr3_nt: TGTGCCAGCAGCCCGGACGCTAACTATGGCTACACCTTC; cdr3_aa: CASSPDANYGYTF